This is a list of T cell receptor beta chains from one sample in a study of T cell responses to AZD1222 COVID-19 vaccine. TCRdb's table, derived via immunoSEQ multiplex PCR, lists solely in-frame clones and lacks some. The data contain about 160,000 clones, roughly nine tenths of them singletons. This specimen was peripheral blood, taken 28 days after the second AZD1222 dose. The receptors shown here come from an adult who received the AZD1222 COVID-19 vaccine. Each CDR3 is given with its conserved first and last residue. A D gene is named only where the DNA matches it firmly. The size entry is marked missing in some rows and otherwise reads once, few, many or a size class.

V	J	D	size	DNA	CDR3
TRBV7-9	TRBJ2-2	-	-	TGTGCCAGCAGCTTAGCGCTCCCGGGGGAGCTGTTTTTT	CASSLALPGELFF
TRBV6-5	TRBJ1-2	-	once	TGTGCCAGCAGTTTCCGGGGAGGGTATGGCTACACCTTC	CASSFRGGYGYTF
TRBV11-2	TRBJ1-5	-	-	TGTGCCAGCAGCTTGGGCATATATCAGCCCCAGCATTTT	CASSLGIYQPQHF
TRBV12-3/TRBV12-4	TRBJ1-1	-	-	TGTGCCAGCAGTTCCACAGGGTACGAAGCTTTCTTT	CASSSTGYEAFF
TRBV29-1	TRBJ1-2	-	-	TGCAGCGTTAGGAGGGACTCCAGGGCAAACTATGGCTACACCTTC	CSVRRDSRANYGYTF
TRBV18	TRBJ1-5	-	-	TGTGCCAGCTCACCGGAAAGTCTGGGGGGCGGCCAGCCCCAGCATTTT	CASSPESLGGGQPQHF
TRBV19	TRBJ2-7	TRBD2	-	TGTGCCAGTAGTATTCTAGCGGGGGGAGACTCCTACGAGCAGTACTTC	CASSILAGGDSYEQYF
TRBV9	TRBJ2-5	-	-	TGTGCCAGCAGCCGGCAGCCCGGGGAGACCCAGTACTTC	CASSRQPGETQYF
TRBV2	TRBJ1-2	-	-	TGTGCCAGCACCCTAAGTGGGACGGAGGCCTATGGCTACACCTTC	CASTLSGTEAYGYTF
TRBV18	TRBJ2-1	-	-	TGTGCCAGCTCGCCGACATCCTACAATGAGCAGTTCTTC	CASSPTSYNEQFF
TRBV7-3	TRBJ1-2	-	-	TGTGCCAGCAGCTTAACGGAGGGGAGGGGCTACACCTTC	CASSLTEGRGYTF
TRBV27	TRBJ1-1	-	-	TGTGCCAGCAGTCTTCAATCGCAGGGGTATTCGGCTTTCTTT	CASSLQSQGYSAFF
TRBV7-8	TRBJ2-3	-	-	TGTGCCAGCAGCCCAGAGGACAGCTTCACAGATACGCAGTATTTT	CASSPEDSFTDTQYF
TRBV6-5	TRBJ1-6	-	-	TGTGCCAGCACCAGGGGTGGACGGATTAATTCACCCCTCCACTTT	CASTRGGRINSPLHF
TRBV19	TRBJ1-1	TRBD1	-	TGTGCCAGTAGACGGGACAGGGGCCTCCTCGGAGGGACTGAAGCTTTCTTT	CASRRDRGLLGGTEAFF
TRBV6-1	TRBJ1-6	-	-	TGTGCCAGCAGTGCACAGATTCCCTCCTATAATTCACCCCTCCACTTT	CASSAQIPSYNSPLHF
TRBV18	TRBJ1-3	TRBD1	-	TGTGCCAGCTCACCGGGACAGGGGGCGACTGGAAACACCATATATTTT	CASSPGQGATGNTIYF
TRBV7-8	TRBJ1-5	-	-	TGTGCCAGCAGCTTTATTGGGGGCAATCAGCCCCAGCATTTT	CASSFIGGNQPQHF
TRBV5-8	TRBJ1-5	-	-	TGTGCCAGCAGCTTGGCAGGGCAACGGCAGCCCCAGCATTTT	CASSLAGQRQPQHF
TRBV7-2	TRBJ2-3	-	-	TGTGCCAGCAGCTTATCCGGCGGAGGTCCGGATACGCAGTATTTT	CASSLSGGGPDTQYF
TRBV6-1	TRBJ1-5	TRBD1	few	TGTGCCAGCAGTGGTGACAGGGGGTTAGAGAATCAGCCCCAGCATTTT	CASSGDRGLENQPQHF
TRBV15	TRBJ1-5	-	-	TGTGCCACCAGCAGAGAAAGAGGGTTCAATCAGCCCCAGCATTTT	CATSRERGFNQPQHF
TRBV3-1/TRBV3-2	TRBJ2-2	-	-	TGTGCCAGCAGCCAAGATGGCGGAGCGGTCACCGGGGAGCTGTTTTTT	CASSQDGGAVTGELFF
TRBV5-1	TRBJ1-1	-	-	TGCGCCAGCAGCTTGGGCCCCGCGAACACTGAAGCTTTCTTT	CASSLGPANTEAFF
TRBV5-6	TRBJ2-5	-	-	TGTGCCAGCAACCCAAGAAGGGAGGCTCTGGGCGGGGAGACCCAGTACTTC	CASNPRREALGGETQYF
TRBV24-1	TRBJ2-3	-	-	TGTGCCACCAGTGAGATAGACAGTAAGACGCAGTATTTT	CATSEIDSKTQYF
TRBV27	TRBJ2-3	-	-	TGTGCCAGCAGTTTATCTCTATTAGGCGGATCTAGCACAGATACGCAGTATTTT	CASSLSLLGGSSTDTQYF
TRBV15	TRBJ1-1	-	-	TGTGCCACCAGCAGTGAGACGGGGGAAACTGAAGCTTTCTTT	CATSSETGETEAFF